Below are 29 T cell receptor beta chains sequenced from a single sample in a study of blood T cell repertoires in COVID-19. Sequenced by immunoSEQ multiplex PCR; TCRdb stores in-frame clones only, minus some. This table holds about 180,000 clones, around 80% found once. The sequenced material came from peripheral blood. These receptors were collected from a woman aged 70-85 years with acute or convalescent COVID-19.

The chain uses TRBV6-4 and TRBJ2-1; D call uncertain. The V and J ends lost 4 bases and 10 bases respectively, with 11 bases between them. In germline, CDR1 is MRHNA, CDR2 SNTAGT. This CDR3 comprises 12 residues. The CDR3 nucleotides read TGTGCCAGCAGTGGCTCGCTCGGGGAGCAGTTCTTC. Amino acid sequence: CASSGSLGEQFF.

V usage is TRBV29-1 and J usage is TRBJ2-1; 12 nucleotides align to TRBD2. There are 15 residues in the CDR3. Germline V gene data show CDR1 as SQVTM and CDR2 as ANQGSEA. Unmatched junction bases numbered 6, after V lost 3 bases and J lost 6 bases. CDR3 residues: CSVDLAGGPVNEQFF. The CDR3 nucleotides are TGCAGCGTTGACCTAGCGGGAGGGCCGGTCAATGAGCAGTTCTTC.

This chain connects TRBV30 to TRBJ1-6; unclear D gene. Germline V CDR1 and CDR2: GTSNPN, SVGIG (reference sequence). This CDR3 is 13 amino acids long. With 4 bases removed from V and 7 bases from J, the gap between germline ends came to 11 bases. The CDR3, as DNA: TGTGCCTGGACCCCGGGAGCCAATTCACCCCTCCACTTT. Its translation is CAWTPGANSPLHF.

This chain uses TRBV18 with TRBJ2-7; 8 bases are a match to TRBD1. This CDR3 spans 18 amino acids. Germline CDR1 and CDR2: KGHSH and LQKENI. V was pared by 4 bases and J by 7 bases, with 21 bases of the junction left unmatched. CDR3 DNA: TGTGCCAGCTCACTTCCATTTGGGACAGGAACCCAGATGGGAGAGCAGTACTTC. Protein product: CASSLPFGTGTQMGEQYF. The full variable domain, its missing parts supplied by reference TRBV18 and TRBJ2-7, is NAGVMQNPRHLVRRRGQEARLRCSPMKGHSHVYWYRQLPEEGLKFMVYLQKENIIDESGMPKERFSAEFPKEGPSILRIQQVVRGDSAAYFCASSLPFGTGTQMGEQYFGPGTRLTVT.

This chain links TRBV28 with TRBJ2-5; the match to TRBD1 covers 8 bases. Losses at the gene ends were 5 bases for V and 6 bases for J; bases not matched to a gene: 11. CDR1 and CDR2 from the germline V gene are MDHEN and SYDVKM. This CDR3 has 15 residues. The CDR3 is CASSIASQGVKTQYF. CDR3 DNA: TGTGCCAGCAGTATAGCCTCACAGGGGGTAAAGACCCAGTACTTC.

The rearrangement joins TRBV7-8 to TRBJ2-1, with TRBD2 as a possible D gene (6 bases). Germline V gene lookup returns CDR1 SGHVS and CDR2 FQNEAQ. Deletions cut 2 bases from V and 4 bases from J, with 12 bases between. This CDR3 comprises 15 residues. The CDR3 reads CASSLLGGGYNEQFF. CDR3 DNA sequence: TGTGCCAGCAGCTTACTGGGAGGTGGATACAATGAGCAGTTCTTC.

The count of this clone is one. The sample holds other DNA sequences that translate to the same CDR3. This chain uses TRBV30 with TRBJ2-6, with a weak D call TRBD2 (5 bases). The germline V gene has CDR1 GTSNPN and CDR2 SVGIG (reference sequence). Between the trimmed V and J ends, which lost 0 bases and 2 bases, there was a span of 8 bases. This CDR3 has 15 amino acids. The CDR3 DNA is TGTGCCTGGAGTGTAGGAGGAGCTGGGGCCAACGTCCTGACTTTC. Translation gives CAWSVGGAGANVLTF.

This clone was seen just once. The rearrangement links TRBV5-4 to TRBJ1-2; 7 nucleotides align to TRBD1. With 2 bases clipped from V and 0 bases from J, the junction kept 4 bases outside the gene matches. The CDR3 length is 15 residues. In germline, CDR1 is SGHNT, CDR2 YYREEE (reference sequence). CDR3 in amino acids: CASSLFGTANYGYTF. The CDR3 DNA is TGTGCCAGCAGCTTATTTGGGACAGCTAACTATGGCTACACCTTC.

CDR3 residues: CASTRTGGNYGYTF. For the CDR3, the DNA is TGTGCCAGCACCAGGACAGGAGGGAACTATGGCTACACCTTC. The genes are TRBV6-5 and TRBJ1-2; 7 bases fit TRBD1. V dropped 7 bases and J dropped 2; count of bases not matched to a gene: 7. The CDR3 runs to 14 residues. The V gene's germline CDR1 is MNHEY and CDR2 SVGAGI.

This chain joins TRBV6-2 or TRBV6-3 and TRBJ1-1; maybe TRBD1 (5 bases). V lost 0 bases, J lost 0 bases, and 11 bases lay in between. Germline V gene sequence: CDR1 MNHEY, CDR2 SVGEGT. The CDR3 is 16 amino acids. CDR3 nucleotide sequence: TGTGCCAGCAGTTACTCTTCAGGGTCCATGAACACTGAAGCTTTCTTT. This encodes CASSYSSGSMNTEAFF.

The rearrangement joins TRBV6-4 to TRBJ1-2; tentative D call: TRBD1 (5 bases). CDR1 and CDR2 from the germline V gene are MRHNA and SNTAGT. V was trimmed by 0 bases and J by 8 bases, leaving 25 bases between them. There are 18 residues in the CDR3. CDR3 DNA: TGTGCCAGCAGTGACTCTTTATTGGGTATGGGCAGGGCATGCGGCTACACCTTC. Encoded protein: CASSDSLLGMGRACGYTF.

The chain recombines TRBV24-1 with TRBJ2-4; D not resolved. V was pared by 1 base and J by 6 bases, with 6 bases between. Looked up from germline, CDR1 is KGHDR and CDR2 is SFDVKD. This CDR3 is 13 amino acids long. CDR3 residues: CATSDFSGNIQYF. The CDR3 coding sequence is TGTGCCACCAGTGATTTCTCCGGAAACATTCAGTACTTC.

The V call is TRBV6-5, the J call TRBJ1-6; D unclear. Trimming pared 0 bases from V and 5 bases from J, leaving 11 bases between. This CDR3 is built from 16 residues. CDR1 and CDR2 from the germline V gene are MNHEY and SVGAGI. CDR3 amino acids: CASSYSMGENNSPLHF. The CDR3 nucleotides read TGTGCCAGCAGTTACTCGATGGGAGAGAATAATTCACCCCTCCACTTT.

The chain recombines TRBV7-2 with TRBJ2-1, with 7 bases matching TRBD2. Germline V lookup: CDR1 SGHTA, CDR2 FQGNSA. Trimming at V came to 1 base and at J to 0 bases, leaving 3 bases not matched to a gene. The CDR3 is 16 residues long. The CDR3 sequence: CASSLDSGGSYNEQFF. The CDR3 DNA sequence: TGTGCCAGCAGCTTAGACTCGGGGGGCTCCTACAATGAGCAGTTCTTC.

This chain joins TRBV6-5 and TRBJ1-2; perhaps TRBD1 as D (5 bases). With 5 bases removed from V and 2 bases from J, the gap between germline ends came to 15 bases. There are 15 residues in the CDR3. Per the germline V gene, CDR1 is MNHEY and CDR2 is SVGAGI. The CDR3 here is CASSPDRRKNYGYTF. CDR3 nucleotide sequence: TGTGCCAGCAGTCCCGACAGAAGAAAAAACTATGGCTACACCTTC.

The genes are TRBV29-1 and TRBJ2-3, with 8 bases fitting TRBD2. Germline CDR1 is SQVTM and CDR2 is ANQGSEA. The CDR3 is 14 amino acids. The CDR3 nucleotides are TGCAGTTTAACTCGACTAGCGAAACGGGATACGCAGTATTTT. Translation: CSLTRLAKRDTQYF.

The V gene is TRBV6-6, the J gene TRBJ2-1; D perhaps matches TRBD1 (5 bases). With 2 bases removed from V and 9 bases from J, the gap between germline ends came to 8 bases. The CDR3 totals 12 residues. Germline CDR1 MNHNY, CDR2 SVGAGI (reference sequence). Written as DNA, the CDR3 is TGTGCCAGCAGTTACGGGGCACCTGAGCAGTTCTTC. This translates into CASSYGAPEQFF.

V is TRBV7-6 and J is TRBJ2-2; TRBD1 is a possible D gene (6 bases). Germline lookup yields CDR1 SGHVS and CDR2 FNYEAQ. The length of the CDR3 is 15 residues. V lost 4 bases and J lost 4, with 13 bases in between. CDR3 sequence: CASSSIQGFTGELFF. CDR3 DNA: TGTGCCAGCAGCTCAATACAGGGCTTCACCGGGGAGCTGTTTTTT.

J is TRBJ1-2 and V is TRBV6-5, with 7 bases aligning to TRBD1. Germline V gene data show CDR1 as MNHEY and CDR2 as SVGAGI. The J segment lost 3 bases and the V segment lost 8 bases, leaving 6 bases of the junction unmatched. The CDR3 spans 13 residues. CDR3 sequence reads: CASGRQGDYGYTF. The CDR3 nucleotides are TGTGCCAGCGGGCGACAGGGCGACTATGGCTACACCTTC.

As DNA, the CDR3 is TGTGCCAGCAGTTCATACTGGGACAGGGAAAATGAAAAACTGTTTTTT. Translating gives CASSSYWDRENEKLFF. V gene TRBV28 combines with J gene TRBJ1-4; TRBD1 agrees at 9 bases. Losses at the gene ends were 4 bases for V and 5 bases for J; bases not matched to a gene: 8. Germline-derived CDR1 and CDR2 are MDHEN and SYDVKM. The CDR3 has 16 amino acids.

The J gene is TRBJ2-7, the V gene TRBV28; 7 nucleotides agree with TRBD2. Per the germline V gene, CDR1 is MDHEN and CDR2 is SYDVKM. The CDR3 spans 14 residues. J was trimmed by 5 bases and V by 1 base; bases with no gene match: 5. CDR3 region: CASSLYGGSHEQYF. The CDR3 DNA reads as TGTGCCAGCAGTTTATACGGCGGGAGCCACGAGCAGTACTTC.

This chain uses TRBV4-1 with TRBJ2-1; 10 bases map to TRBD2. CDR3 length: 17 residues. Unmatched junction bases numbered 11, after V lost 0 bases and J lost 9 bases. Germline CDR1 is MGHRA and CDR2 is YSYEKL. The CDR3 DNA sequence: TGCGCCAGCAGCCAAGATCAATCCACTAGCGGGGTGGGTGAGCAGTTCTTC. It translates to CASSQDQSTSGVGEQFF.

The chain combines TRBV27 with TRBJ2-5, with D hard to call. The CDR3 loop spans 14 amino acids. Trimming left V 8 bases short and J 1 base short, with 14 bases between. The V gene's germline CDR1 is MNHEY and CDR2 SMNVEV (reference sequence). The CDR3 DNA reads TGTGCCAGCCGCCCCGGCGGTTTCCAAGAGACCCAGTACTTC. Translating gives CASRPGGFQETQYF.

The J gene is TRBJ1-2, the V gene TRBV19, with a tentative D call TRBD1 (5 bases). From germline, CDR1 is LNHDA and CDR2 SQIVND (reference sequence). V was pared by 4 bases and J by 5 bases, with 17 bases between. The CDR3 totals 15 residues. The CDR3: CASSNLREAGYGYTF. The CDR3 region has the DNA TGTGCCAGTAGTAACCTCAGGGAAGCCGGTTATGGCTACACCTTC.

The V gene is TRBV19, the J gene TRBJ1-1; the match to TRBD1 covers 7 bases. V gave up 5 bases and J gave up 5 bases; unmatched junction bases: 5. The germline V gene has CDR1 LNHDA and CDR2 SQIVND (reference sequence). The CDR3 is made up of 13 amino acids. CDR3 sequence: CASSYRGETEAFF. DNA for the CDR3: TGTGCCAGTAGTTACAGGGGAGAGACTGAAGCTTTCTTT. Full variable domain (remainder filled in from reference TRBV19 and TRBJ1-1): DGGITQSPKYLFRKEGQNVTLSCEQNLNHDAMYWYRQDPGQGLRLIYYSQIVNDFQKGDIAEGYSVSREKKESFPLTVTSAQKNPTAFYLCASSYRGETEAFFGQGTRLTVV.

The rearrangement joins TRBV7-2 to TRBJ1-3; a possible D gene is TRBD1 (5 bases). The CDR3 sequence is 16 residues long. CDR1 is SGHTA, CDR2 FQGNSA, per germline. V lost 0 bases, J lost 0 bases, and 9 bases lay in between. In DNA, the CDR3 is TGTGCCAGCAGCTTAGCCGGGGGAAACTCTGGAAACACCATATATTTT. Translated: CASSLAGGNSGNTIYF.

This sequence joins TRBV7-6 and TRBJ1-5; 11 nucleotides agree with TRBD1. After removal of 4 bases from V and 9 bases from J, the junction contained 8 bases not matched to a gene. Germline loops: CDR1 SGHVS, CDR2 FNYEAQ. The CDR3 is 15 residues long. This CDR3 is CASSSDRGPEGPQHF. The CDR3 coding sequence is TGTGCCAGCAGCTCGGACAGGGGGCCCGAGGGGCCCCAGCATTTT.

The chain uses TRBV7-2 and TRBJ1-4; 8 bases line up with TRBD1. There are 14 residues in the CDR3. CDR1 is SGHTA and CDR2 is FQGNSA in the germline V gene. After removal of 5 bases from V and 5 bases from J, the junction contained 4 bases not matched to a gene. CDR3 nucleotide sequence: TGTGCCAGCAGCATAAGGACAGGGAATGAAAAACTGTTTTTT. Translation gives CASSIRTGNEKLFF. The whole variable domain, remainder taken from reference TRBV7-2 and TRBJ1-4, is GAGVSQSPSNKVTEKGKDVELRCDPISGHTALYWYRQSLGQGLEFLIYFQGNSAPDKSGLPSDRFSAERTGGSVSTLTIQRTQQEDSAVYLCASSIRTGNEKLFFGSGTQLSVL.

V gene TRBV3-1 (or the pseudogene TRBV3-2) combines with J gene TRBJ2-2; perhaps TRBD2 as D (6 bases). This CDR3 is built from 13 residues. Germline-derived CDR1 and CDR2 are LGHDT and YNNKEL (reference sequence). V was shortened by 5 bases and J by 5 bases, with 9 bases between the two germline ends. The CDR3 DNA sequence: TGTGCCAGCAGCAATGGGGGGACCGGGGAGCTGTTTTTT. Its translation: CASSNGGTGELFF.